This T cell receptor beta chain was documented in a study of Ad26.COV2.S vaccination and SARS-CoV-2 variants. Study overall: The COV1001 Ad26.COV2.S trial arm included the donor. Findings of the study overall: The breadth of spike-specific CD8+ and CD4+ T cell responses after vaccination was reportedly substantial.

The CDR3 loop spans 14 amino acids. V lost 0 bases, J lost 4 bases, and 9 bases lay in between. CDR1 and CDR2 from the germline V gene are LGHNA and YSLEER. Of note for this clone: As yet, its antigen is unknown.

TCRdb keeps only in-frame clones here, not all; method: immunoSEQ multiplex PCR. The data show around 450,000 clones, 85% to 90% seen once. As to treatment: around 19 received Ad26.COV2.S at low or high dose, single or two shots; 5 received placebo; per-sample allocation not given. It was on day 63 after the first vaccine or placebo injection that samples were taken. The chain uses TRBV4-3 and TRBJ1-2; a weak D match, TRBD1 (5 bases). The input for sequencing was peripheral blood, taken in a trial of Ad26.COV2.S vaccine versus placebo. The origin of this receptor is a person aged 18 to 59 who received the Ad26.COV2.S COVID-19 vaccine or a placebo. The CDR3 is CASSQDRGIYGYTF. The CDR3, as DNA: TGCGCCAGCAGCCAAGATCGGGGGATCTATGGCTACACCTTC.